The 30 T cell receptor beta chains in this list originate from one sample, sequenced in a study of T cells in Graves' hyperthyroidism and ophthalmopathy. RNA transcripts gave rise to amplified TCR beta CDR3 regions. Initially, a first-round RT-PCR of the TCR CDR3 employed the HTBI primer set. From the multiplex PCR reads, TCRdb called clonotypes with MiXCR, one entry per CDR3 protein. The table shows 550,000 to 800,000 distinct CDR3 sequences, with about 18% occurring only once. The sequencing sample was made of blood. The receptors originated from a man aged 50-59 years with Graves' hyperthyroidism.

This clonotype has ten or more counts. V usage is TRBV12-3 or TRBV12-4 and J usage is TRBJ2-3, with 7 bases that match TRBD1. This CDR3 is built from 15 residues. Unmatched junction bases numbered 6, after V lost 5 bases and J lost 1 base. The CDR3 reads CASSHRQGGTDTQYF. DNA for the CDR3: TGTGCCAGCAGTCACAGACAGGGAGGCACAGATACGCAGTATTTT.

This clonotype has at least ten counts. V usage is TRBV28 and J usage is TRBJ2-7; D could derive from TRBD1 or TRBD2 (5 bases each). CDR1 MDHEN and CDR2 SYDVKM come from the germline V gene. Trimming cost V 2 bases and J 5 bases, with 16 bases left between them. The CDR3 loop spans 15 amino acids. CDR3 protein: CASSLPGPIDDEQYF. The CDR3 nucleotides are TGTGCCAGCAGTTTACCGGGACCCATAGACGACGAGCAGTACTTC.

Many counts were recorded for this clonotype. This chain uses TRBV5-1 with TRBJ2-5, with D hard to call. The length of the CDR3 is 14 residues. The germline V and J ends were trimmed by 0 bases and 4 bases, with 10 bases remaining between them. Germline V gene data show CDR1 as SGHRS and CDR2 as YFSETQ. CDR3 amino acids: CASSLGQAGETQYF. The DNA of the CDR3 is TGCGCCAGCAGCTTGGGTCAGGCTGGAGAGACCCAGTACTTC.

This clonotype was seen only a few times. V and J are TRBV20-1 and TRBJ2-7, with 7 bases that match TRBD2. Germline-derived CDR1 and CDR2 are DFQATT and SNEGSKA (reference sequence). This CDR3 is built from 14 residues. V shed 6 bases, J shed 7 bases, and the junction held 15 bases outside the gene matches. DNA of the CDR3: TGCAGTGCCCCTGGAGGGAGGGCCTCCTGGGAGCAGTACTTC. Its protein is CSAPGGRASWEQYF.

This clonotype was counted ten times or more. The chain is built from TRBV6-2 or TRBV6-3 and TRBJ2-1, with 14 bases lining up with TRBD2. The V gene's germline CDR1 is MNHEY and CDR2 SVGEGT. The J segment lost 10 bases and the V segment lost 7 bases, leaving 15 bases of the junction unmatched. This CDR3 is 17 amino acids long. CDR3: CASTQHSGLAGVREQFF. CDR3 DNA sequence: TGTGCCAGCACCCAGCACTCGGGACTAGCGGGAGTAAGAGAGCAGTTCTTC.

This clonotype was observed many times. The rearrangement links TRBV2 to TRBJ2-1, with 9 bases matching TRBD2. Unmatched junction bases numbered 12, after V lost 3 bases and J lost 0 bases. The CDR3 is made up of 19 amino acids. CDR1 SNHLY and CDR2 FYNNEI come from the germline V gene. The CDR3 sequence: CASSDPSLAGQSSYNEQFF. CDR3 nucleotides: TGTGCCAGCAGTGATCCTAGTCTAGCGGGGCAGAGCTCCTACAATGAGCAGTTCTTC.

This clonotype was observed many times. This rearrangement joins TRBV6-1 to TRBJ2-1; D unresolved. Germline CDR1 reads MNHNS; CDR2 reads SASEGT. The CDR3 is 11 residues long. Trimming pared 8 bases from V and 9 bases from J, leaving 11 bases between. The CDR3 is CASQYSLEQFF. The CDR3 nucleotides are TGTGCCAGCCAATATAGCCTTGAGCAGTTCTTC.

This clonotype was counted a few times. J is TRBJ1-1 and V is TRBV7-3; D remains unclear. This CDR3 region has 12 residues. Germline CDR1 reads SGHTA; CDR2 reads FQGTGA. The V end lost 6 bases, the J end lost 3 bases, and 8 bases lay between the germline ends. This chain's CDR3 is CASRGMDTEAFF. The CDR3 bases are TGTGCCAGCAGGGGCATGGACACTGAAGCTTTCTTT.

This clonotype was recorded at least ten times. The chain joins TRBV7-9 to TRBJ1-2, with unresolved D. V was pared by 5 bases and J by 4 bases, with 17 bases between. The germline CDR1 and CDR2 sequences are SEHNR and FQNEAQ (reference sequence). The CDR3 is made up of 15 amino acids. CDR3 region: CASSPRTSRGYGYTF. CDR3 sequence (DNA): TGTGCCAGCAGCCCGAGGACGTCTCGGGGCTATGGCTACACCTTC.

This rearrangement joins TRBV2 to TRBJ2-5; 8 bases match TRBD1. J lost 5 bases, V lost 9 bases, and 11 bases had no gene match. The CDR3 is made up of 14 amino acids. CDR1 SNHLY and CDR2 FYNNEI come from the germline V gene. The DNA of the CDR3 is TGTGCCAGTCACCAGGACAGGGTATCTGAGACCCAGTACTTC. Translation: CASHQDRVSETQYF.

This clonotype was counted many times. This chain joins TRBV7-9 and TRBJ2-7; perhaps D is TRBD1 or TRBD2 (5 bases each). The germline CDR1 and CDR2 sequences are SEHNR and FQNEAQ (reference sequence). Trimming shortened V by 4 bases and J by 1 base, and 11 bases separated the two germline ends. CDR3 size: 14 residues. The CDR3 sequence: CASSSRDQSYEQYF. CDR3 in DNA: TGTGCCAGCAGCTCCCGGGACCAATCCTACGAGCAGTACTTC.

This clonotype has just one count. This may stem from a read error, because a much larger clone lies one nucleotide away. The chain carries TRBV9 and TRBJ2-7; 11 bases align to TRBD2. The CDR3 extends over 15 amino acids. J lost 3 bases, V lost 3 bases, and 5 bases had no gene match. Germline CDR1 reads SGDLS; CDR2 reads YYNGEE. This chain's CDR3 is CASSASGTSGYEQYF. The DNA of the CDR3 is TGTGCCAGCAGCGCCTCCGGGACTAGCGGCTACGAGCAGTACTTC.

This clonotype has only a few counts. The germline gene is not matched at one end of the junction; a read error may be the cause. The chain links TRBV7-8 to TRBJ2-1; D is unclear. The CDR3 sequence is 12 residues long. Germline CDR1 reads SGHVS; CDR2 reads FQNEAQ. DNA for the CDR3: TGTGCCAGCAGCTTAGAAGGGAATGTGCAGTTCTTC. It encodes CASSLEGNVQFF.

The chain recombines TRBV28 with TRBJ2-2; 7 bases map to TRBD1. Trimming took 8 bases from V and 4 from J; bases not matched to a gene: 7. CDR1 is MDHEN and CDR2 is SYDVKM in the germline V gene. The CDR3 length is 14 residues. The chain's CDR3 is CASQFDRATGELFF. Here the CDR3 DNA reads TGTGCCAGCCAATTCGACAGGGCCACCGGGGAGCTGTTTTTT.

This clonotype was detected ten times or more. The genes are TRBV7-9 and TRBJ2-7, with a tentative D call TRBD1 (5 bases). The V end lost 5 bases, the J end lost 3 bases, and 14 bases lay between the germline ends. CDR1 and CDR2 from the germline V gene are SEHNR and FQNEAQ (reference sequence). The CDR3 consists of 14 residues. The CDR3 spells CASSPGIRIYEQYF. In nucleotides, the CDR3 is TGTGCCAGCAGCCCAGGGATCCGAATCTACGAGCAGTACTTC. The complete variable domain, with remaining parts taken from reference TRBV7-9 and TRBJ2-7, reads DTGVSQNPRHKITKRGQNVTFRCDPISEHNRLYWYRQTLGQGPEFLTYFQNEAQLEKSRLLSDRFSAERPKGSFSTLEIQRTEQGDSAMYLCASSPGIRIYEQYFGPGTRLTVT.

The table lists this clonotype with a few counts. The V gene is TRBV6-6, the J gene TRBJ2-1, with 11 bases fitting TRBD1. Germline CDR1 and CDR2: MNHNY and SVGAGI (reference sequence). This CDR3 contains 16 residues. After removal of 3 bases from V and 8 bases from J, the junction contained 9 bases not matched to a gene. The CDR3 reads CASSYSFGQGAYEQFF. In nucleotides, the CDR3 is TGTGCCAGCAGTTATTCGTTCGGACAGGGGGCCTATGAGCAGTTCTTC.

This clonotype was counted only a few times. The J gene is TRBJ1-6, the V gene TRBV9; 9 nucleotides align to TRBD1. The J segment lost 7 bases and the V segment lost 0 bases, leaving 2 bases of the junction unmatched. Germline V gives CDR1 SGDLS, CDR2 YYNGEE. This CDR3 contains 15 residues. CDR3 in amino acids: CASSVGTGDNSPLHF. DNA of the CDR3: TGTGCCAGCAGCGTAGGGACAGGGGACAATTCACCCCTCCACTTT. Drawing the rest from reference TRBV9 and TRBJ1-6, the complete variable domain is DSGVTQTPKHLITATGQRVTLRCSPRSGDLSVYWYQQSLDQGLQFLIQYYNGEERAKGNILERFSAQQFPDLHSELNLSSLELGDSALYFCASSVGTGDNSPLHFGNGTRLTVT.

A remark on this clonotype: One end of the junction fails to match germline, which may point to a read error. V usage is TRBV6-4 and J usage is TRBJ2-3; D call uncertain. Germline lookup yields CDR1 MRHNA and CDR2 SNTAGT. The CDR3 is made up of 12 amino acids. CDR3 nucleotide sequence: TGCGCCAGCAGTGAAGGTCAGTGGACGCAGTATTTT. It encodes CASSEGQWTQYF.

V and J are TRBV6-1 and TRBJ1-2; D uncertain. V shed 4 bases and J shed 6 bases, with 12 bases lying between them. From germline, CDR1 is MNHNS and CDR2 SASEGT. This CDR3 comprises 13 residues. Written as DNA, the CDR3 is TGTGCCAGCAGTGTCAGCGGGAATAATGGCTACACCTTC. Protein: CASSVSGNNGYTF.

This clonotype has more than one count but fewer than ten. The V call is TRBV11-2, the J call TRBJ1-5, with D hard to call. The CDR3 contains 17 residues. CDR1 SGHAT and CDR2 FQNNGV come from the germline V gene. V was pared by 1 base and J by 4 bases, with 17 bases between. CDR3 bases: TGTGCCAGCAGCTTAGGTCCCGGGAACGGCCCAAATCAGCCCCAGCATTTT. This sequence encodes CASSLGPGNGPNQPQHF.

This clonotype was picked up a small number of times. The gene calls are TRBV28 and TRBJ1-3; no definite D call. The CDR3 runs to 13 residues. Looked up from germline, CDR1 is MDHEN and CDR2 is SYDVKM. Trimming removed 8 bases at V and 3 bases at J, with 11 bases between. For the CDR3, the DNA is TGTGCCAGCTCCGACGTAAGTGGAAACACCATATATTTT. Amino acid sequence: CASSDVSGNTIYF.

This clonotype was detected ten times or more. The rearrangement links TRBV6-2 or TRBV6-3 to TRBJ2-3; D is unresolved. Trimming pared 0 bases from V and 2 bases from J, leaving 12 bases between. The CDR3 consists of 16 residues. Per germline, CDR1 MNHEY and CDR2 SVGEGT. The chain's CDR3 is CASSYSLAENTDTQYF. The CDR3 DNA reads as TGTGCCAGCAGTTACTCGCTTGCCGAAAACACAGATACGCAGTATTTT.

This clonotype occurred many times. The chain is built from TRBV9 and TRBJ2-7; 9 bases are shared with TRBD1. CDR1 and CDR2 (germline): SGDLS, YYNGEE. V shed 4 bases and J 0 bases; nucleotides not matched to a gene: 5. The CDR3 totals 15 residues. This CDR3 is CASSPTGGSSYEQYF. As DNA, the CDR3 is TGTGCCAGCAGCCCTACAGGGGGCAGCTCCTACGAGCAGTACTTC.

This clonotype was detected a few times. This chain connects TRBV7-3 to TRBJ2-2; D gene unclear. The CDR3 has 17 residues. CDR1 is SGHTA, CDR2 FQGTGA, per germline. Trimming left V 0 bases short and J 3 bases short, with 14 bases between. CDR3 DNA sequence: TGTGCCAGCAGCTTAACCCCGGACGGTCTCTACACCGGGGAGCTGTTTTTT. This gives the protein CASSLTPDGLYTGELFF.

There are many counts of this clonotype. The chain combines TRBV2 with TRBJ2-7, with D unresolved. The germline V and J ends were trimmed by 5 bases and 4 bases, with 9 bases remaining between them. CDR3 size: 12 residues. Germline V gene lookup returns CDR1 SNHLY and CDR2 FYNNEI. The CDR3 sequence: CASSSFQYEQYF. In nucleotides, the CDR3 is TGTGCCAGCAGTTCCTTCCAATACGAGCAGTACTTC.

This chain joins TRBV6-1 and TRBJ2-7; D tentatively fits TRBD1 or TRBD2 (7 bases each). Germline loops: CDR1 MNHNS, CDR2 SASEGT. The CDR3 runs to 15 residues. Trimming left V 2 bases short and J 2 bases short, with 13 bases between. This CDR3 reads CASSERSGGAYEQYF. CDR3 DNA sequence: TGTGCCAGCAGTGAACGGTCAGGGGGGGCCTACGAGCAGTACTTC.

This clonotype was seen repeatedly, ten times or more. Relative to the germline gene, one junction end is altered; a read error may explain this. The chain has TRBV7-9 and TRBJ1-1; TRBD1 agrees at 8 bases. This CDR3 region has 12 residues. Germline-derived CDR1 and CDR2 are SEHNR and FQNEAQ (reference sequence). The CDR3 bases are TGTGCCAGCAGCTCACCGGGACAGGAGCTTTCCTTT. It specifies CASSSPGQELSF.

This clonotype was picked up many times. The V and J genes are TRBV27 and TRBJ1-2, with 11 bases identical to TRBD1. This CDR3 region has 15 residues. From germline, CDR1 is MNHEY and CDR2 SMNVEV (reference sequence). Trimming took 5 bases from V and 6 from J; bases not matched to a gene: 8. CDR3 amino acids: CASSPWTGGINGYTF. CDR3 DNA sequence: TGTGCCAGCAGTCCGTGGACAGGGGGCATCAATGGCTACACCTTC.

This clonotype showed up many times. The chain recombines TRBV27 with TRBJ2-1; the match to TRBD1 covers 7 bases. The germline V gene has CDR1 MNHEY and CDR2 SMNVEV (reference sequence). Trimming removed 5 bases from V and 1 base from J; junction bases left unmatched: 8. The CDR3 is 16 amino acids. The CDR3 DNA reads TGTGCCAGCAGTATACCGGGACAGTTATCCTACAATGAGCAGTTCTTC. It encodes CASSIPGQLSYNEQFF.

This sequence joins TRBV6-1 and TRBJ2-7; 8 bases map to TRBD1. CDR3 size: 13 residues. Germline lookup yields CDR1 MNHNS and CDR2 SASEGT. With V trimmed by 3 bases and J by 3 bases, 1 base remained unmatched. The CDR3 nucleotides are TGTGCCAGCAGTGACAGGGGGCACTACGAGCAGTACTTC. Residues: CASSDRGHYEQYF.